This entry lists 27 T cell receptor beta chains sequenced from one sample in a study of CD8 T cells in Susac syndrome. With random hexamers, about 0.45 to 1 ug RNA was reverse transcribed. TCRdb re-analysed the immunoSEQ multiplex PCR reads in MiXCR, keeping a single row per CDR3 protein. Of 95,000 to 150,000 distinct CDR3 sequences in the sample, 95% to 96% were seen once. Sequenced: CD4+ T cells from PBMCs. The receptor set was obtained from a human donor with Susac syndrome.

The chain combines TRBV24-1 with TRBJ2-3; TRBD2 aligns across 11 bases. This CDR3 has 15 amino acids. Germline CDR1 and CDR2: KGHDR and SFDVKD. With 10 bases clipped from V and 0 bases from J, the junction kept 5 bases outside the gene matches. The CDR3 sequence: CATGTSGSSTDTQYF. The DNA of the CDR3 is TGTGCCACTGGGACTAGCGGCTCAAGCACAGATACGCAGTATTTT.

This chain uses TRBV25-1 with TRBJ2-3; TRBD2 agrees at 12 bases. The length of the CDR3 is 14 residues. Losses at the gene ends were 6 bases for V and 3 bases for J; bases not matched to a gene: 1. CDR1 and CDR2 from the germline V gene are MGHDK and SYGVNS. Written as DNA, the CDR3 is TGTGCCAGCAGGGGGACTAGCGGGACAGATACGCAGTATTTT. Its protein is CASRGTSGTDTQYF.

The J gene is TRBJ2-2, the V gene TRBV24-1; D is possibly TRBD2 (5 bases). The CDR3 is 15 amino acids. Trimming stripped 3 bases from V and 2 bases from J, with 9 bases between. CDR1 and CDR2 (germline): KGHDR, SFDVKD. The CDR3: CATSDPSPNTGELFF. In nucleotides, the CDR3 is TGTGCCACCAGTGATCCTAGCCCAAACACCGGGGAGCTGTTTTTT.

V and J are TRBV30 and TRBJ2-1, with 12 bases that match TRBD2. The V gene end was trimmed by 3 bases and the J gene end by 4 bases; junction bases not matched to a gene: 7. Germline loops: CDR1 GTSNPN, CDR2 SVGIG (reference sequence). This CDR3 is built from 16 residues. CDR3 sequence (DNA): TGTGCCTGGAGCGCCCGACTAGCGGGAGCGTACAATGAGCAGTTCTTC. Its protein is CAWSARLAGAYNEQFF.

This chain links TRBV29-1 with TRBJ2-7; no reliable D call. V was pared by 0 bases and J by 2 bases, with 5 bases between. The CDR3 extends over 12 amino acids. CDR1 SQVTM and CDR2 ANQGSEA come from the germline V gene. The CDR3 DNA reads TGCAGCGTTGAAGAGGGTACCTACGAGCAGTACTTC. Its translation is CSVEEGTYEQYF.

V is TRBV7-2 and J is TRBJ2-3; a weak D match, TRBD2 (5 bases). Germline values: CDR1 SGHTA, CDR2 FQGNSA. The CDR3 covers 14 residues. V lost 8 bases to trimming and J lost 5 bases, with 17 bases between them. The CDR3 DNA follows: TGTGCCAGCGCATTATTCGGACGGGAAGATACGCAGTATTTT. Its protein product is CASALFGREDTQYF. Together with reference TRBV7-2 and TRBJ2-3, the CDR3 gives the full variable domain: GAGVSQSPSNKVTEKGKDVELRCDPISGHTALYWYRQSLGQGLEFLIYFQGNSAPDKSGLPSDRFSAERTGGSVSTLTIQRTQQEDSAVYLCASALFGREDTQYFGPGTRLTVL.

CDR3 in amino acids: CSARGGLFQPQHF. CDR3 sequence (DNA): TGCAGTGCTAGAGGTGGGTTGTTTCAGCCCCAGCATTTT. The V gene is TRBV20-1, the J gene TRBJ1-5; D is ambiguous. V was shortened by 1 base and J by 6 bases, with 10 bases between the two germline ends. The CDR3 runs to 13 residues. Germline V gene data show CDR1 as DFQATT and CDR2 as SNEGSKA (reference sequence).

The chain recombines TRBV29-1 with TRBJ2-7, with TRBD1 matching over 7 bases. The V gene's germline CDR1 is SQVTM and CDR2 ANQGSEA. CDR3 length equals 12 residues. V shed 7 bases and J 1 base; nucleotides not matched to a gene: 4. This CDR3 is CSAGTESYEQYF. CDR3 sequence (DNA): TGCAGCGCCGGGACAGAGTCCTACGAGCAGTACTTC.

This chain joins TRBV4-2 and TRBJ2-5; D perhaps matches TRBD2 (6 bases). Germline lookup yields CDR1 LGHNA and CDR2 YNFKEQ. Trimming stripped 0 bases from V and 7 bases from J, with 21 bases between. This CDR3 has 17 amino acids. CDR3 in amino acids: CASSQDRDAAGGVTQYF. CDR3 in DNA: TGTGCCAGCAGCCAAGATAGAGATGCAGCGGGCGGGGTGACCCAGTACTTC.

This clonotype was seen a few times. The rearrangement joins TRBV7-8 to TRBJ2-3; 9 bases map to TRBD1. The CDR3 totals 16 residues. Per the germline V gene, CDR1 is SGHVS and CDR2 is FQNEAQ. Losses at the gene ends were 3 bases for V and 4 bases for J; bases not matched to a gene: 8. This chain's CDR3 is CASSLTGTGFSDTQYF. CDR3 nucleotide sequence: TGTGCCAGCAGCTTGACCGGGACAGGGTTTTCAGATACGCAGTATTTT. Complete variable domain (other parts from reference TRBV7-8 and TRBJ2-3): GAGVSQSPRYKVAKRGQDVALRCDPISGHVSLFWYQQALGQGPEFLTYFQNEAQLDKSGLPSDRFFAERPEGSVSTLKIQRTQQEDSAVYLCASSLTGTGFSDTQYFGPGTRLTVL.

The chain has TRBV5-1 and TRBJ2-5; TRBD1 is a possible D gene (6 bases). Looked up from germline, CDR1 is SGHRS and CDR2 is YFSETQ. The V gene lost 4 bases and the J gene lost 5 bases, with 18 bases spanning the gap. The CDR3 extends over 15 amino acids. The CDR3 nucleotides read TGCGCCAGCAGCGCAAACAGGGCGCCGTTGGAGACCCAGTACTTC. It codes for CASSANRAPLETQYF.

V gene TRBV30 combines with J gene TRBJ2-1; 10 bases fit TRBD2. The V gene end was trimmed by 4 bases and the J gene end by 3 bases; junction bases not matched to a gene: 18. The germline gives CDR1 GTSNPN, CDR2 SVGIG (reference sequence). The CDR3 totals 19 residues. The CDR3 sequence is CAWTKRGTSGTRHYNEQFF. DNA for the CDR3: TGTGCCTGGACTAAGAGAGGAACTAGCGGGACGAGACACTACAATGAGCAGTTCTTC.

The chain joins TRBV30 to TRBJ1-5, with 9 bases aligning to TRBD1. Germline CDR1 and CDR2: GTSNPN and SVGIG (reference sequence). The length of the CDR3 is 16 residues. J was trimmed by 7 bases and V by 4 bases; bases with no gene match: 14. The CDR3 loop reads CAWTIGTGTSKQPQHF. In DNA form, the CDR3 reads TGTGCCTGGACTATCGGGACAGGGACAAGTAAACAGCCCCAGCATTTT. The full variable domain, its missing parts supplied by reference TRBV30 and TRBJ1-5, is SQTIHQWPATLVQPVGSPLSLECTVEGTSNPNLYWYRQAAGRGLQLLFYSVGIGQISSEVPQNLSASRPQDRQFILSSKKLLLSDSGFYLCAWTIGTGTSKQPQHFGDGTRLSIL.

The CDR3 loop reads CSAEIAGVNEQFF. The CDR3 coding sequence is TGCAGTGCGGAAATAGCGGGAGTTAATGAGCAGTTCTTC. The gene calls are TRBV20-1 and TRBJ2-1; 9 bases match TRBD2. The CDR3 runs to 13 residues. Germline CDR1 DFQATT, CDR2 SNEGSKA (reference sequence). Trimming cost V 6 bases and J 7 bases; bases outside gene matches: 7.

The rearrangement joins TRBV4-1 to TRBJ2-1, with 9 bases lining up with TRBD1. Germline values: CDR1 MGHRA, CDR2 YSYEKL. Trimming took 4 bases from V and 8 from J; bases not matched to a gene: 6. CDR3 length: 14 amino acids. The CDR3 spells CASSLGQGRHEQFF. The CDR3 DNA sequence: TGCGCCAGCAGCCTCGGACAGGGGAGACATGAGCAGTTCTTC.

V gene TRBV7-9 combines with J gene TRBJ1-1, with TRBD1 identical over 10 bases. Per germline, CDR1 SEHNR and CDR2 FQNEAQ (reference sequence). The CDR3 length is 17 residues. V lost 5 bases to trimming and J lost 5 bases; unmatched junction nucleotides: 14. Written as DNA, the CDR3 is TGTGCCAGCAGCCGAGGGCTTATCGGGACAGGGGAGACTGAAGCTTTCTTT. This sequence encodes CASSRGLIGTGETEAFF.

CDR3 sequence: CASSLDRSYNEQFF. The CDR3 nucleotides read TGCGCCAGCAGCCTTGACAGGTCCTACAATGAGCAGTTCTTC. V is TRBV5-1 and J is TRBJ2-1, with D perhaps matching TRBD1 (6 bases). CDR3 size: 14 residues. Germline lookup yields CDR1 SGHRS and CDR2 YFSETQ. V was trimmed by 4 bases and J by 1 base, leaving 9 bases between them. Full variable domain (missing parts from reference TRBV5-1 and TRBJ2-1): KAGVTQTPRYLIKTRGQQVTLSCSPISGHRSVSWYQQTPGQGLQFLFEYFSETQRNKGNFPGRFSGRQFSNSRSEMNVSTLELGDSALYLCASSLDRSYNEQFFGPGTRLTVL.

The CDR3 here is CASSPHSATNEKLFF. DNA for the CDR3: TGTGCCAGCAGTCCCCACTCGGCAACTAATGAAAAACTGTTTTTT. This chain uses TRBV2 with TRBJ1-4; no definite D call. This CDR3 is 15 amino acids long. Trimming removed 5 bases from V and 0 bases from J, with 10 bases in between. Germline V CDR1 and CDR2: SNHLY, FYNNEI.

This chain joins TRBV28 and TRBJ2-7; D might be TRBD2 (6 bases). V was trimmed by 7 bases and J by 7 bases, leaving 23 bases between them. The germline CDR1 and CDR2 sequences are MDHEN and SYDVKM. This CDR3 contains 15 residues. The DNA for the CDR3 is TGTGCCAGCACCATAGGAGGGACCCAAGGGAGGGAGCAGTACTTC. It encodes CASTIGGTQGREQYF.

The chain has TRBV29-1 and TRBJ1-1, with TRBD1 identical over 7 bases. CDR1 and CDR2 from the germline V gene are SQVTM and ANQGSEA. V shed 4 bases and J 1 base; nucleotides not matched to a gene: 6. The CDR3 runs 14 residues. The CDR3 spells CSVGQGHRNTEAFF. CDR3 coding DNA: TGCAGCGTTGGACAGGGCCACCGGAACACTGAAGCTTTCTTT.

The chain employs TRBV3-1 and TRBJ2-4, with D unclear. CDR3 length: 14 amino acids. The germline V gene encodes CDR1 LGHDT and CDR2 YNNKEL (reference sequence). V was clipped by 4 bases and J by 0 bases, with 7 bases between them. CDR3 bases: TGTGCCAGCAGCCGAAAAGGAGCCAAAAACATTCAGTACTTC. It codes for CASSRKGAKNIQYF.

The chain employs TRBV7-2 and TRBJ2-1; D ambiguous. The CDR3 totals 13 residues. V lost 5 bases to trimming and J lost 4 bases, with 9 bases between them. Germline V CDR1 and CDR2: SGHTA, FQGNSA. The CDR3 DNA follows: TGTGCCAGCAGCCTTCATCAATACAATGAGCAGTTCTTC. Amino acids: CASSLHQYNEQFF.

The chain uses TRBV10-3 and TRBJ2-5, with 10 bases lining up with TRBD2. CDR1 is ENHRY and CDR2 is SYGVKD in the germline V gene. With 2 bases clipped from V and 3 bases from J, the junction kept 6 bases outside the gene matches. This CDR3 is 16 amino acids long. CDR3 region: CAISERGTSEKETQYF. The CDR3 DNA reads TGTGCCATCAGTGAGAGGGGGACTAGCGAAAAAGAGACCCAGTACTTC.

This clonotype was counted a single time. CDR3 residues: CAWSVQETQYF. As DNA, the CDR3 is TGTGCCTGGAGTGTACAAGAGACCCAGTACTTC. The rearrangement joins TRBV30 to TRBJ2-5; no reliable D call. The CDR3 runs 11 residues. V lost 0 bases and J lost 2, with 1 base in between. Germline-derived CDR1 and CDR2 are GTSNPN and SVGIG (reference sequence).

The gene calls are TRBV5-1 and TRBJ1-1; D unresolved. Per the germline V gene, CDR1 is SGHRS and CDR2 is YFSETQ. The CDR3 is made up of 14 amino acids. The ends were cut back, 0 bases at V and 3 bases at J, with 9 bases in the middle. The CDR3 reads CASSLEDADTEAFF. In DNA form, the CDR3 reads TGCGCCAGCAGCTTGGAGGACGCCGACACTGAAGCTTTCTTT. The whole variable domain, remainder taken from reference TRBV5-1 and TRBJ1-1, is KAGVTQTPRYLIKTRGQQVTLSCSPISGHRSVSWYQQTPGQGLQFLFEYFSETQRNKGNFPGRFSGRQFSNSRSEMNVSTLELGDSALYLCASSLEDADTEAFFGQGTRLTVV.

This chain connects TRBV10-3 to TRBJ2-5, with a tentative D call TRBD1 (6 bases). V lost 8 bases, J lost 7 bases, and 14 bases lay in between. The CDR3 is made up of 12 amino acids. CDR1 and CDR2 (germline): ENHRY, SYGVKD. For the CDR3, the DNA is TGTGCCATCGAGGGGGATACGACGACCCAGTACTTC. It encodes CAIEGDTTTQYF.

In its sample, this clonotype was seen a few times. The J gene is TRBJ2-5, the V gene TRBV5-1, with 7 bases fitting TRBD2. V lost 2 bases to trimming and J lost 0 bases; unmatched junction nucleotides: 7. The CDR3 length is 16 residues. Germline V gene sequence: CDR1 SGHRS, CDR2 YFSETQ. The CDR3 region has the DNA TGCGCCAGCAGCTTTGGGATAGCGGGCAACCAAGAGACCCAGTACTTC. This sequence encodes CASSFGIAGNQETQYF.